These T cell receptor beta chains were read from a single sample in a study of blood T cell repertoires in COVID-19. TCRdb's copy holds only in-frame clones and misses some; the assay was immunoSEQ multiplex PCR. This sample carries 15,000 to 20,000 clones, approximately 95% of them seen once, and the ten largest clones take 4.1%. Sequences were obtained from peripheral blood. Source of these receptors: a woman aged 45-59 years with active COVID-19. Each CDR3 is given with its conserved first and last residue. D genes are given only for firm matches. Some rows have no size entry. The others give once, few or many, or a class for an expanded clone.

clone size: .
J gene: TRBJ2-7
D gene: .
V gene: TRBV6-4
CDR3 protein: CASTLGTSTSYEQYF
CDR3 DNA: TGTGCCAGCACCCTCGGGACATCGACCTCCTACGAGCAGTACTTC

clone size: .
J gene: TRBJ2-1
D gene: .
V gene: TRBV6-5
CDR3 protein: CASRLELAEQFF
CDR3 DNA: TGTGCCAGCAGATTGGAGTTGGCTGAGCAGTTCTTC

clone size: .
J gene: TRBJ1-3
D gene: .
V gene: TRBV4-2
CDR3 protein: CASSRKGRELGNTIYF
CDR3 DNA: TGTGCCAGCAGCCGAAAGGGGCGGGAGCTTGGAAACACCATATATTTT

clone size: .
J gene: TRBJ2-5
D gene: TRBD2
V gene: TRBV5-1
CDR3 protein: CASSFGSGRMETQYF
CDR3 DNA: TGCGCCAGCAGCTTCGGTAGCGGGAGGATGGAGACCCAGTACTTC

clone size: .
J gene: TRBJ2-7
D gene: TRBD1
V gene: TRBV24-1
CDR3 protein: CATREDRVNEQYF
CDR3 DNA: TGTGCCACCAGAGAGGACAGGGTAAACGAGCAGTACTTC

clone size: once
J gene: TRBJ2-7
D gene: TRBD2
V gene: TRBV11-2
CDR3 protein: CASSSTGLAAYEQYF
CDR3 DNA: TGTGCCAGCAGCTCAACGGGACTAGCGGCCTACGAGCAGTACTTC

clone size: .
J gene: TRBJ2-1
D gene: TRBD2
V gene: TRBV27
CDR3 protein: CASANGLAGDYEQFF
CDR3 DNA: TGTGCCAGTGCCAATGGACTAGCGGGAGATTATGAGCAGTTCTTC

clone size: .
J gene: TRBJ2-7
D gene: TRBD2
V gene: TRBV6-5
CDR3 protein: CASRRLAGNYEQYF
CDR3 DNA: TGTGCCAGCAGAAGACTAGCGGGGAACTACGAGCAGTACTTC

clone size: .
J gene: TRBJ2-7
D gene: TRBD2
V gene: TRBV3-1/TRBV3-2
CDR3 protein: CASSQGLGYEQYF
CDR3 DNA: TGTGCCAGCAGCCAGGGACTAGGCTACGAGCAGTACTTC

clone size: .
J gene: TRBJ2-1
D gene: TRBD2
V gene: TRBV18
CDR3 protein: CASSRRLADEQFF
CDR3 DNA: TGTGCCAGCTCACGCAGACTAGCGGATGAGCAGTTCTTC

clone size: .
J gene: TRBJ2-1
D gene: .
V gene: TRBV4-1
CDR3 protein: CASSQDVGGGGNEQFF
CDR3 DNA: TGCGCCAGCAGCCAAGATGTAGGCGGAGGAGGCAATGAGCAGTTCTTC